These 16 T cell receptor beta chains were sequenced from one sample in a study of cytomegalovirus exposure and HLA in healthy donors. Libraries were prepared by immunoSEQ multiplex PCR; TCRdb keeps only in-frame clonotypes and omits some of them. The data hold about 280,000 clones, with roughly 90% observed a single time. Specimen: PBMCs. These receptors were taken from a woman younger than 35 in good health and CMV-seronegative.

This clone was found once. This chain uses TRBV9 with TRBJ2-7, with 7 bases aligning to TRBD2. The CDR3 totals 16 residues. Germline V gene lookup returns CDR1 SGDLS and CDR2 YYNGEE. With V trimmed by 2 bases and J by 0 bases, 8 bases remained unmatched. CDR3 in amino acids: CASSVGGSILSYEQYF. CDR3 bases: TGTGCCAGCAGCGTTGGCGGGAGCATCCTCTCCTACGAGCAGTACTTC.

Concerning this clone itself: At one end the junction does not follow the germline gene, possibly because of a read error. The V call is TRBV27, the J call TRBJ2-7, with TRBD2 matching 13 bases. Germline V CDR1 and CDR2: MNHEY, SMNVEV (reference sequence). CDR3 length equals 15 residues. The CDR3 is CASSTSGRASHEQYF. The DNA for the CDR3 is TGTGCCAGCAGTACTAGCGGGAGGGCCTCCCACGAGCAGTACTTC.

The rearrangement uses TRBV11-2 and TRBJ2-7, with D maybe TRBD2 (6 bases). The germline V gene encodes CDR1 SGHAT and CDR2 FQNNGV. The CDR3 runs 13 residues. The V gene lost 3 bases and the J gene lost 2 bases, with 8 bases spanning the gap. DNA of the CDR3: TGTGCCAGCAGCTTCACGGGAGCCTACGAGCAGTACTTC. Its translation is CASSFTGAYEQYF.

The genes are TRBV4-1 and TRBJ2-7; possible D gene TRBD2, 6 bases. The CDR3 extends over 14 amino acids. V shed 4 bases and J shed 3 bases, with 13 bases lying between them. Germline values: CDR1 MGHRA, CDR2 YSYEKL. The CDR3: CASSPTGLFYEQYF. In DNA, the CDR3 is TGCGCCAGCAGCCCGACGGGACTGTTCTACGAGCAGTACTTC.

The chain has TRBV9 and TRBJ2-5; 8 nucleotides match TRBD2. Germline-derived CDR1 and CDR2 are SGDLS and YYNGEE. CDR3 size: 15 residues. Trimming cost V 4 bases and J 4 bases; bases outside gene matches: 9. The CDR3 DNA is TGTGCCAGCAGCTTCAGCGGGGGCCTGGGAGAGACCCAGTACTTC. Protein product: CASSFSGGLGETQYF.

This chain uses TRBV27 with TRBJ2-3; unclear D gene. Per germline, CDR1 MNHEY and CDR2 SMNVEV (reference sequence). The CDR3 contains 14 residues. Between the trimmed V and J ends, which lost 3 bases and 2 bases, there was a span of 9 bases. CDR3 bases: TGTGCCAGCAGTTTTTTGAGTTCCACAGATACGCAGTATTTT. The encoded protein is CASSFLSSTDTQYF.

The chain has TRBV5-5 and TRBJ2-1; 7 bases fit TRBD1. J was trimmed by 8 bases and V by 2 bases; bases with no gene match: 4. The germline V gene has CDR1 SGHKS and CDR2 YYEKEE (reference sequence). There are 13 residues in the CDR3. The CDR3 sequence: CASSLPGGDEQFF. In DNA form, the CDR3 reads TGTGCCAGCAGCTTACCAGGGGGAGATGAGCAGTTCTTC.

The chain employs TRBV28 and TRBJ2-2; the match to TRBD1 covers 8 bases. The CDR3 is 14 amino acids. V dropped 5 bases and J dropped 5; count of bases not matched to a gene: 4. Germline V gene data show CDR1 as MDHEN and CDR2 as SYDVKM. CDR3 sequence (DNA): TGTGCCAGCAGTAGACAGGGGAGTACCGGGGAGCTGTTTTTT. It encodes CASSRQGSTGELFF.

J is TRBJ1-4 and V is TRBV29-1; TRBD1 aligns across 10 bases. Trimming at V came to 7 bases and at J to 0 bases, leaving 2 bases not matched to a gene. Germline V lookup: CDR1 SQVTM, CDR2 ANQGSEA. The CDR3 length is 14 residues. The CDR3 spells CSAGQGATNEKLFF. The CDR3 coding sequence is TGCAGCGCCGGACAGGGGGCAACTAATGAAAAACTGTTTTTT.

In DNA form, the CDR3 reads TGCAGCGTTGTGGTTCTCGGCGGGACGAACACCGGGGAGCTGTTTTTT. This codes for CSVVVLGGTNTGELFF. V is TRBV29-1 and J is TRBJ2-2; D is perhaps TRBD2 (6 bases). V lost 4 bases and J 0 bases, leaving 15 bases between the germline ends. The CDR3 is 16 amino acids. Germline V CDR1 and CDR2: SQVTM, ANQGSEA.

The CDR3 loop is CASSFPSDRASNQPQHF. The CDR3 DNA reads as TGTGCCAGCAGTTTCCCCTCGGACAGGGCCAGCAATCAGCCCCAGCATTTT. This chain uses TRBV28 with TRBJ1-5; 8 bases line up with TRBD1. The CDR3 covers 17 residues. The junction had 8 bases not matched to a gene; V was cut back by 3 bases and J by 1 base. The germline V gene encodes CDR1 MDHEN and CDR2 SYDVKM.

This chain links TRBV25-1 with TRBJ2-1; 10 bases align to TRBD2. The CDR3 covers 14 residues. Trimming removed 6 bases from V and 7 bases from J; junction bases left unmatched: 6. Germline-derived CDR1 and CDR2 are MGHDK and SYGVNS. CDR3 in DNA: TGTGCCAGCAGGGGGGAACTAGCGGGAAATGAGCAGTTCTTC. This gives the protein CASRGELAGNEQFF.

The gene calls are TRBV5-1 and TRBJ2-2; D gene uncertain. Germline loops: CDR1 SGHRS, CDR2 YFSETQ. The V end lost 0 bases, the J end lost 9 bases, and 9 bases lay between the germline ends. The CDR3 consists of 13 residues. The CDR3 sequence: CASSLGDSWELFF. For the CDR3, the DNA is TGCGCCAGCAGCTTGGGCGACTCCTGGGAGCTGTTTTTT. Supplemented by reference TRBV5-1 and TRBJ2-2, the full variable domain reads KAGVTQTPRYLIKTRGQQVTLSCSPISGHRSVSWYQQTPGQGLQFLFEYFSETQRNKGNFPGRFSGRQFSNSRSEMNVSTLELGDSALYLCASSLGDSWELFFGEGSRLTVL.

J is TRBJ1-5 and V is TRBV11-2; the D gene is possibly TRBD1 (5 bases). The V end lost 2 bases, the J end lost 4 bases, and 9 bases lay between the germline ends. The CDR3 contains 14 residues. CDR1 SGHAT and CDR2 FQNNGV come from the germline V gene. The CDR3: CASSLSGGNQPQHF. DNA for the CDR3: TGTGCCAGCAGCTTATCGGGGGGGAATCAGCCCCAGCATTTT.

V gene TRBV7-9 combines with J gene TRBJ2-5, with TRBD2 matching over 8 bases. The CDR3 runs 16 residues. The germline V gene encodes CDR1 SEHNR and CDR2 FQNEAQ (reference sequence). The trim removed 4 bases at V and 2 bases at J, leaving 9 bases unmatched. This chain's CDR3 is CASSSSGGGGQETQYF. DNA for the CDR3: TGTGCCAGCAGCTCTTCGGGGGGCGGGGGGCAAGAGACCCAGTACTTC.

The chain couples TRBV5-4 to TRBJ2-5, with D perhaps matching TRBD1 (5 bases). Between the trimmed V and J ends, which lost 4 bases and 0 bases, there was a span of 10 bases. Germline V gives CDR1 SGHNT, CDR2 YYREEE (reference sequence). The CDR3 extends over 14 amino acids. CDR3 residues: CASSTTENQETQYF. The CDR3 region has the DNA TGTGCCAGCAGCACGACAGAAAACCAAGAGACCCAGTACTTC.